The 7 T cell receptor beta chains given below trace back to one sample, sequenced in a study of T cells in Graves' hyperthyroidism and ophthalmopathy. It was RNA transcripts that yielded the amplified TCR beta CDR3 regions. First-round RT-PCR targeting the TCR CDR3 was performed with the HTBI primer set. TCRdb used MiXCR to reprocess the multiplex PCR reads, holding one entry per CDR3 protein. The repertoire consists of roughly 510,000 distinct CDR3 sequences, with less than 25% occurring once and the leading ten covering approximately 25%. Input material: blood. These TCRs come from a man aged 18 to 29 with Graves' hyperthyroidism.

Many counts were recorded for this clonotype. The CDR3 region has the DNA TGTGCCAGCAGCGGGACGGGACGCTATGGCTACACCTTC. Translating it yields CASSGTGRYGYTF. J is TRBJ1-2 and V is TRBV11-3, with D possibly being TRBD1 (5 bases). The CDR3 totals 13 residues. The germline CDR1 and CDR2 sequences are SGHNT and YENEEA. Trimming cost V 5 bases and J 4 bases, with 11 bases left between them.

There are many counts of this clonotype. CDR3 residues: CASRKQGTEAFF. CDR3 bases: TGTGCCAGCAGGAAACAGGGAACTGAAGCTTTCTTT. V is TRBV12-3 or TRBV12-4 and J is TRBJ1-1; TRBD1 is a possible D gene (6 bases). Trimming removed 6 bases at V and 5 bases at J, with 10 bases between. The CDR3 contains 12 residues.

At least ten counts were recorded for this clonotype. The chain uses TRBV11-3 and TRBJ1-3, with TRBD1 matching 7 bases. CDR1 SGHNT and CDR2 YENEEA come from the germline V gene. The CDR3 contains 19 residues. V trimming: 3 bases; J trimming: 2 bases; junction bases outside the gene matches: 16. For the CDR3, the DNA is TGTGCCAGCAGCTTTTCAAGGACAGGTTGGATCCCTCCTGGAAACACCATATATTTT. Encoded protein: CASSFSRTGWIPPGNTIYF.

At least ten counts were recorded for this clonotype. The CDR3: CASSLSGSEETQYF. CDR3 DNA: TGTGCCAGCAGTTTATCCGGGTCGGAAGAGACCCAGTACTTC. V usage is TRBV28 and J usage is TRBJ2-5; D ambiguous. This CDR3 is 14 amino acids long. The germline gives CDR1 MDHEN, CDR2 SYDVKM. V was shortened by 1 base and J by 3 bases, with 9 bases between the two germline ends.

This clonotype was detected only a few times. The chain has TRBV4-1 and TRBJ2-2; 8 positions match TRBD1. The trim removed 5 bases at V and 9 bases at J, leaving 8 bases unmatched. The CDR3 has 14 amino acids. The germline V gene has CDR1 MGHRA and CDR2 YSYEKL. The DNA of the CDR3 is TGCGCCAGCAGCTACGACGGACAGGGAAGGGAGCTGTTTTTT. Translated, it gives CASSYDGQGRELFF.

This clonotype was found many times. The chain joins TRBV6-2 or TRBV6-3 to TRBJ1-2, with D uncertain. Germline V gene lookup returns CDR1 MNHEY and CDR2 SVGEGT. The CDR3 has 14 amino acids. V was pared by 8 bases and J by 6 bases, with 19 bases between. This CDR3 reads CASSEPGSLDGYTF. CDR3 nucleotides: TGTGCCAGCTCGGAACCGGGATCACTAGATGGCTACACCTTC.

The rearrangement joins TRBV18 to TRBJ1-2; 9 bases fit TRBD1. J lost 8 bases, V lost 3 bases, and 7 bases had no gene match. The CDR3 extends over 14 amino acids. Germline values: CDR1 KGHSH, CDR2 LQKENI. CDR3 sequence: CASSPLQGAEGYTF. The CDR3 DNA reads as TGTGCCAGCTCACCTTTACAGGGGGCTGAGGGCTACACCTTC.